This record looks at one TCR beta chain sequence and its context. Its antigen is unknown. Sequencing was preceded by expansion of antigen-specific CD4+ T cells with viral peptide pools in the ViraFEST assay. CD4+ T cells were isolated after less than 12 days of culture. Vaccinees lacked prior SARS-CoV-2 infection and tested negative for nucleocapsid antibodies. Peptides at around 10 ug/ml and IL-2 at 9 to 10 IU/ml were added to 1.5 million to 2 million PBMC per well. Cultures had half their medium replaced with IL-2 medium on days 3 and 7. The protocol was immunoSEQ multiplex PCR, while the TCRdb copy is restricted to in-frame clones and leaves out a portion. Here the sample spans about 20,000 clones, approximately 70% being singletons. This sample is drawn from a study of vaccination effects on CD4 cells after COVID-19. Looking at the study overall: Participants completed two doses of the BNT162b2 or mRNA-1273 vaccine.

Overall study findings and caveats: Infection-derived and vaccine-derived clones contracted markedly late after vaccination.

There are 14 residues in the CDR3. Germline lookup yields CDR1 ENHRY and CDR2 SYGVKD. V shed 7 bases and J shed 2 bases, with 14 bases lying between them. This sequence joins TRBV10-3 and TRBJ2-5; maybe TRBD1 (6 bases). The TCR sequence derives from a human donor who received a COVID-19 vaccine. The material was CD4+ T cells from PBMCs cultured with HCoV-NL63 spike peptides, obtained before COVID-19 vaccination. CDR3 residues: CAITGTNLQETQYF. CDR3 DNA sequence: TGTGCCATCACCGGGACAAACCTACAAGAGACCCAGTACTTC.